The entry below describes one T cell receptor (beta chain). Antigen specificity is unknown. An end of the junction differs from the germline gene, which may be a read error. CDR1 SGHTA and CDR2 FQGNSA come from the germline V gene. The CDR3 loop spans 11 amino acids. The data were obtained in a study of shared clonotypes between healthy human individuals. Study-wide points: Four donors had 5% to 6% of their naive CD4 clonotypes in common. Shared clonotypes across all four donors exceeded non-shared ones in generation probability.

Libraries were prepared by immunoSEQ multiplex PCR; TCRdb keeps only in-frame clonotypes and omits some of them. The sample has approximately 980,000 clones; approximately 80% are singletons. This sequence was found in a man aged 18 to 30 in good health. The chain combines TRBV7-2 with TRBJ2-5, with D tentatively TRBD1 (5 bases). Sequencing input: memory CD4+ T cells sorted from blood. Subset indicated: CD45RA-negative fraction. The CDR3 region is CASRLGVTQYF. The CDR3, as DNA: TGTGCCAGCAGATTAGGGGTGACCCAGTACTTC.